This T cell receptor beta chain emerged from a study of PD-1 blockade in mismatch repair-deficient tumors. Whole-study results and caveats: Rapid post-treatment expansion, then contraction, generally preceding radiologic response, marked tumor-resident clones.

Using immunoSEQ multiplex PCR, the repertoire was profiled, and TCRdb retains in-frame clones only, with some absent. The sample carries approximately 80,000 clones, more than 80% recorded once. This clone turned up a few times. The antigen is undetermined. Trimming shortened V by 5 bases and J by 2 bases, and 16 bases separated the two germline ends. Germline V gene sequence: CDR1 SGHTA, CDR2 FQGNSA. The CDR3 totals 15 residues. Here the sequenced sample was peripheral blood, taken 44 weeks after starting pembrolizumab. The gene calls are TRBV7-2 and TRBJ2-7, with D perhaps being TRBD1 or TRBD2 (6 bases each). The source of this sequence is an adult with mismatch repair-deficient cancer. CDR3 sequence reads: CASSPGGGVAYEQYF. The CDR3 nucleotides are TGTGCCAGCAGCCCCGGAGGGGGAGTGGCCTACGAGCAGTACTTC.